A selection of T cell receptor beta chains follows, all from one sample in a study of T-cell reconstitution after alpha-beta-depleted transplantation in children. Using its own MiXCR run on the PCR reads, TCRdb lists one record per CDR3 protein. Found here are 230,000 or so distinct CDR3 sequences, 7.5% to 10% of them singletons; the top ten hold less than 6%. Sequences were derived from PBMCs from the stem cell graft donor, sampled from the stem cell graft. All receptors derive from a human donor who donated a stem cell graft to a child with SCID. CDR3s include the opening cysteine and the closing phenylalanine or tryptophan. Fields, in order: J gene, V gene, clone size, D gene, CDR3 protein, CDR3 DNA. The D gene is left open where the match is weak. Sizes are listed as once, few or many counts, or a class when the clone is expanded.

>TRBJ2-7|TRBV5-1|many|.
CASSLASLPAYEQYF
TGCGCCAGCAGCTTGGCCTCACTCCCTGCCTACGAGCAGTACTTC
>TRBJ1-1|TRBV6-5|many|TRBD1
CASSRGQAEAFF
TGTGCCAGCAGTCGGGGACAGGCTGAAGCTTTCTTT
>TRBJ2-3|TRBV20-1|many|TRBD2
CSALRTTSGGDTQYF
TGCAGTGCGTTAAGAACGACTAGCGGGGGAGATACGCAGTATTTT
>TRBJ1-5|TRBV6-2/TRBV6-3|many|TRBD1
CASSYRGRLEQPQHF
TGTGCCAGCAGTTACAGGGGGCGGTTGGAGCAGCCCCAGCATTTT
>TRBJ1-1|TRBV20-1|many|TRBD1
CSAGQGLGTEAFF
TGCAGTGCCGGACAGGGCCTGGGGACTGAAGCTTTCTTT
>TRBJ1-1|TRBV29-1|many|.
CSVVAGQMNTEAFF
TGCAGCGTTGTAGCCGGACAGATGAACACTGAAGCTTTCTTT
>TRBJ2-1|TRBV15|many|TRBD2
CATSGGRGFEQFF
TGTGCCACCAGCGGGGGGAGGGGTTTTGAGCAGTTCTTC
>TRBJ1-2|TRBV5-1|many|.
CASSLAWAGNYGYTF
TGCGCCAGCAGCTTGGCCTGGGCGGGTAACTATGGCTACACCTTC
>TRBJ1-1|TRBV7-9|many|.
CASSSRGGAEAFF
TGTGCCAGCAGCTCGAGGGGGGGGGCTGAAGCTTTCTTT
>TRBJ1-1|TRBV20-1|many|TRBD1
CSARESTGLNTEAFF
TGCAGTGCTAGAGAATCGACAGGGTTGAACACTGAAGCTTTCTTT
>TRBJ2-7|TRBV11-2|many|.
CASSLEGGPHEQYF
TGTGCCAGCAGCTTAGAGGGGGGACCCCACGAGCAGTACTTC
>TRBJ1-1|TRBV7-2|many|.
CASSYLNPRVDTEAFF
TGTGCCAGCAGCTACCTTAATCCCCGTGTGGACACTGAAGCTTTCTTT
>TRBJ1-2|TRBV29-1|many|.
CSFTTGNEFYGYTF
TGCAGCTTCACGACCGGAAACGAGTTCTATGGCTACACCTTC
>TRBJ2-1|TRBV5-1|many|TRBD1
CASSLDPAGTGGNEQFF
TGCGCCAGCAGCTTGGACCCAGCCGGGACAGGGGGCAATGAGCAGTTCTTC
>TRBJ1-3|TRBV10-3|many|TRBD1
CAIRDRGNTGNTIYF
TGTGCCATCAGAGACAGGGGGAACACTGGAAACACCATATATTTT
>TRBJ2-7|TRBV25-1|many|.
CASSGLAEQYF
TGTGCCAGCAGTGGCTTAGCGGAGCAGTACTTC
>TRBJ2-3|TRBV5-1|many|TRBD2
CASSTQLAGASTDTQYF
TGCGCCAGCAGCACGCAGCTAGCGGGGGCTAGCACAGATACGCAGTATTTT
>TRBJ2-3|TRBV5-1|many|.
CASSRGKDGTQYF
TGCGCCAGCAGCAGGGGGAAAGATGGTACGCAGTATTTT
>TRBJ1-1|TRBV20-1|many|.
CSAPNLRGTEAFF
TGCAGTGCTCCAAACCTCAGGGGCACTGAAGCTTTCTTT
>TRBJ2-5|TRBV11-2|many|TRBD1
CASRTGTGVQETQYF
TGTGCCAGCCGAACAGGGACAGGGGTTCAAGAGACCCAGTACTTC
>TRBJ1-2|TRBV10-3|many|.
CAIKRTDYGYTF
TGTGCCATCAAAAGGACAGACTATGGCTACACCTTC
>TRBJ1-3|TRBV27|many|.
CASSLISGNTIYF
TGTGCCAGTTCTTTAATCTCTGGAAACACCATATATTTT
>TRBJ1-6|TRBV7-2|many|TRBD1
CASSRQGRSGNSPLHF
TGTGCCAGCAGCCGACAGGGTCGGTCCGGGAATTCACCCCTCCACTTT
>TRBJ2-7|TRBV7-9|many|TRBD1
CASSLGAGGPPAYEQYF
TGTGCCAGCAGCTTAGGGGCAGGGGGCCCCCCGGCCTACGAGCAGTACTTC
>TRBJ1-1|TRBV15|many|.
CATSRVTGGIEAFF
TGTGCCACCAGCAGAGTAACGGGAGGGATCGAAGCTTTCTTT